The present T cell receptor (beta chain) was sequenced within a study of spatial heterogeneity in lung cancer. On the study more broadly: Unique TCR and UMI combinations averaged more than ten appearances each in raw reads.

Every TCR cDNA molecule carried a tag that served as a unique molecular identifier. MiXCR was run by TCRdb on the 5' RACE reads, yielding one entry per CDR3 protein. The sample holds roughly 1,700 distinct CDR3 sequences; roughly a sixth are singletons and the top ten take around 41%. By proportion, this clonotype is medium-sized. Looked up from germline, CDR1 is KGHDR and CDR2 is SFDVKD. The germline V and J ends were trimmed by 0 bases and 6 bases, with 10 bases remaining between them. The CDR3 extends over 15 amino acids. The sample's time point: sample taken at primary tumor resection. Unsorted whole RNA of tumor, nontumor lung or frozen PBMC was sequenced.

V usage is TRBV24-1 and J usage is TRBJ2-2; possibly TRBD1 or TRBD2 for D (5 bases each). Sequencing was performed on PBMCs, taken at surgery. The source of this sequence is a male donor with early-stage non-small cell lung cancer. The CDR3 nucleotides are TGTGCCACCAGTGATTTGCACCAGGGAGCCGGGGAGCTGTTTTTT. Encoded protein: CATSDLHQGAGELFF.